Shown below are 10 T cell receptor beta chains from a single sample sequenced in a study of response to subunit inactivated influenza vaccine. TCRdb reprocessed the RT-PCR reads via MiXCR and lists one record per CDR3 protein. This table holds more than 700,000 distinct CDR3 sequences, approximately 21% found once. Sequencing was performed on PBMCs from blood, taken 4 to 6 days after vaccination. The receptors shown here come from a man aged 50 to 59 who received an inactivated influenza vaccine.

The CDR3 region is CASSLARRAEQYF. CDR3 nucleotides: TGTGCCAGCAGCTTAGCGCGTAGAGCCGAGCAGTACTTC. The J gene is TRBJ2-7, the V gene TRBV7-2; D remains ambiguous. V lost 0 bases to trimming and J lost 6 bases, with 9 bases between them. There are 13 residues in the CDR3. Looked up from germline, CDR1 is SGHTA and CDR2 is FQGNSA.

The V gene is TRBV11-2, the J gene TRBJ2-3; TRBD2 matches at 11 bases. V lost 0 bases and J lost 3; bases outside the gene matches: 5. The CDR3 spans 17 residues. Germline assignment: CDR1 SGHAT and CDR2 FQNNGV. CDR3 bases: TGTGCCAGCAGCTTAGACTCCAGGACTAGCGGGACAGATACGCAGTATTTT. This gives the protein CASSLDSRTSGTDTQYF.

The chain links TRBV6-1 to TRBJ2-7; tentatively, D is TRBD2 (6 bases). V was cut by 6 bases and J by 0 bases, with 15 bases left in between. The length of the CDR3 is 15 residues. Germline loops: CDR1 MNHNS, CDR2 SASEGT. The CDR3 here is CASRGGLSLSYEQYF. CDR3 coding DNA: TGTGCCAGCAGGGGGGGACTGTCCCTCTCCTACGAGCAGTACTTC.

This clonotype was detected a few times. The chain employs TRBV5-1 and TRBJ2-2, with 8 bases aligning to TRBD1. The length of the CDR3 is 15 residues. Germline loops: CDR1 SGHRS, CDR2 YFSETQ. V lost 5 bases, J lost 6 bases, and 9 bases stayed unmatched. The CDR3 spells CASRLGQGPPGELFF. The CDR3 nucleotides are TGCGCCAGCAGGCTCGGACAGGGCCCTCCCGGGGAGCTGTTTTTT.

The J gene is TRBJ1-2, the V gene TRBV28, with a weak D call TRBD1 (5 bases). From germline, CDR1 is MDHEN and CDR2 SYDVKM. Trimming removed 3 bases from V and 4 bases from J, with 12 bases in between. This CDR3 comprises 14 residues. The CDR3 bases are TGTGCCAGCAGTTTGGAGGGGCGGGCCTATGGCTACACCTTC. Amino acid sequence: CASSLEGRAYGYTF.

This clonotype was counted between two and nine times. The rearrangement links TRBV6-1 to TRBJ2-1; TRBD2 matches 9 bases. Germline-derived CDR1 and CDR2 are MNHNS and SASEGT. The CDR3 is 18 residues long. After removal of 6 bases from V and 3 bases from J, the junction contained 15 bases not matched to a gene. The DNA of the CDR3 is TGTGCCAGCAGCGTAGCGGGGGAGACTTTTCGTTTCTACAATGAGCAGTTCTTC. Encoded protein: CASSVAGETFRFYNEQFF.

For this clonotype: One junction end disagrees with the germline gene, perhaps due to a read error. The V call is TRBV2, the J call TRBJ1-6; 7 bases are a match to TRBD1. Per germline, CDR1 SNHLY and CDR2 FYNNEI. The CDR3 is 15 amino acids. The DNA of the CDR3 is TGTGCCAGCAGCCCTGGGGGACAGTATAGTTCACCCCTCCACTTT. Translating gives CASSPGGQYSSPLHF.

This clonotype was seen a few times. The chain employs TRBV29-1 and TRBJ2-3, with D uncertain. In germline, CDR1 is SQVTM, CDR2 ANQGSEA. Deletions cut 4 bases from V and 0 bases from J, with 8 bases between. This CDR3 is built from 13 residues. CDR3 DNA sequence: TGCAGCGTTGTCTCAGAAAGCACAGATACGCAGTATTTT. Its translation is CSVVSESTDTQYF.

The rearrangement uses TRBV7-8 and TRBJ2-3, with no clear D. The germline gives CDR1 SGHVS, CDR2 FQNEAQ. The V end was cut by 4 bases, the J end by 0 bases, with 20 bases between. The CDR3 consists of 18 residues. In DNA form, the CDR3 reads TGTGCCAGCAGCTCCCAGACACTCCTCATTACTAGCACAGATACGCAGTATTTT. Translation: CASSSQTLLITSTDTQYF.

This clonotype was observed a few times. The CDR3 DNA reads TGTGCCAGCAGCTTCGGTATGGGACTAGCGGCCTACTACGAGCAGTACTTC. This translates into CASSFGMGLAAYYEQYF. The chain has TRBV7-2 and TRBJ2-7; 11 bases align to TRBD2. This CDR3 is 17 amino acids long. V lost 3 bases, J lost 3 bases, and 10 bases stayed unmatched. Per the germline V gene, CDR1 is SGHTA and CDR2 is FQGNSA.